This is a list of T cell receptor beta chains from one sample in a study of T cell repertoires and Cas9 in healthy adults. Sequenced by immunoSEQ multiplex PCR; TCRdb stores in-frame clones only, minus some. The table includes about 22,000 clones, under 95% detected once. Sequencing was performed on CD4+ effector T cells (CD127+, CD25-, CD137-, CD154-) from PBMCs; culture status not recorded. Every receptor here comes from a human donor in good health. The CDR3 runs from the conserved cysteine through the conserved F or W. D genes are given only for firm matches. Clone size appears in some rows only: once, few, many, or a class for an expanded clone.

d_call j_call v_call cdr3_length clone_size cdr3_aa cdr3_nt
- TRBJ1-4 TRBV7-2 14 - CASSLGSFNEKLFF TGTGCCAGCAGCTTGGGGAGTTTTAATGAAAAACTGTTTTTT
- TRBJ1-5 TRBV28 16 once CASRGGGASQGQPQHF TGTGCCAGCAGGGGAGGAGGGGCGAGTCAGGGCCAGCCCCAGCATTTT
- TRBJ2-7 TRBV19 15 - CASSMSGQAFYEQYF TGTGCCAGTAGTATGTCCGGGCAGGCCTTCTACGAGCAGTACTTC
- TRBJ1-2 TRBV7-2 14 - CASSRGEGPNGYTF TGTGCCAGCAGTAGGGGCGAGGGGCCCAATGGCTACACCTTC
- TRBJ2-7 TRBV19 13 - CASSSVAAYEQYF TGTGCCAGTAGTAGTGTAGCGGCGTACGAGCAGTACTTC
TRBD2 TRBJ2-1 TRBV11-2 16 few CASSLDLLAAYNEQFF TGTGCCAGCAGCTTAGATTTACTAGCGGCTTACAATGAGCAGTTCTTC
- TRBJ2-5 TRBV2 13 - CASSELRRETQYF TGTGCCAGCAGTGAACTTAGGAGGGAGACCCAGTACTTC
TRBD1 TRBJ2-1 TRBV5-1 16 - CASSRPSGQGYNEQFF TGCGCCAGCAGCCGCCCGTCCGGACAGGGCTACAATGAGCAGTTCTTC
TRBD1 TRBJ1-2 TRBV6-1 14 - CASRISDRVDGYTF TGTGCCAGCAGGATTTCGGACAGGGTGGATGGCTACACCTTC
- TRBJ2-3 TRBV18 13 - CASSPPSTDTQYF TGTGCCAGCTCACCACCTAGCACAGATACGCAGTATTTT
- TRBJ1-2 TRBV30 12 - CAWSAGSYGYTF TGTGCCTGGAGCGCCGGGAGCTATGGCTACACCTTC
- TRBJ1-2 TRBV11-2 11 - CASSSPGGYTF TGTGCCAGCAGCTCACCGGGTGGCTACACCTTC
- TRBJ2-7 TRBV15 13 - CATSRDPGAEQYF TGTGCCACCAGCAGAGACCCCGGGGCCGAGCAGTACTTC
TRBD1 TRBJ2-1 TRBV29-1 13 - CSVGQGVSNEQFF TGCAGCGTTGGACAGGGGGTGAGCAATGAGCAGTTCTTC
- TRBJ2-2 TRBV6-5 15 - CASTISRGGAGELFF TGTGCCAGCACCATTAGCAGGGGAGGGGCCGGGGAGCTGTTTTTT
- TRBJ1-3 TRBV2 14 - CASRHSNSGNTIYF TGTGCCAGCAGGCACAGCAACTCTGGAAACACCATATATTTT
TRBD2 TRBJ2-7 TRBV29-1 14 - CSVRRTSGDYEQYF TGCAGCGTTCGTAGGACTAGCGGGGACTACGAGCAGTACTTC
- TRBJ1-1 TRBV5-4 17 - CASSSAKIGRVGTEAFF TGTGCCAGCAGCTCCGCGAAAATCGGGAGGGTAGGGACTGAAGCTTTCTTT
TRBD2 TRBJ2-7 TRBV7-3 15 - CASSPELAGGYEQYF TGTGCCAGCAGCCCGGAACTAGCGGGGGGTTACGAGCAGTACTTC
- TRBJ1-4 TRBV4-1 14 - CASSPWGDSEKLFF TGCGCCAGCAGCCCTTGGGGAGATAGTGAAAAACTGTTTTTT
- TRBJ1-2 TRBV7-2 15 - CASSSMGGNWAGYTF TGTGCCAGCAGTTCAATGGGAGGGAATTGGGCGGGCTACACCTTC
TRBD1 TRBJ2-3 TRBV28 12 - CGARGPTDTQYF TGTGGGGCGAGGGGGCCCACAGATACGCAGTATTTT
TRBD1 TRBJ2-1 TRBV18 14 - CASSLGQVLGEQFF TGTGCCAGCTCACTCGGACAGGTTCTAGGTGAGCAGTTCTTC
- TRBJ2-5 TRBV19 14 - CASSIGQTQETQYF TGTGCCAGTAGTATAGGACAGACCCAAGAGACCCAGTACTTC
- TRBJ2-1 TRBV18 16 - CASSPRSVPSYNEQFF TGTGCCAGCTCACCACGCTCGGTCCCTTCCTACAATGAGCAGTTCTTC
- TRBJ2-7 TRBV11-3 14 - CASSLLGASYEQYF TGTGCCAGCAGCCTCCTGGGGGCCTCCTACGAGCAGTACTTC
- TRBJ2-2 TRBV19 19 - CASSIEAGPTYANTGELFF TGTGCCAGTAGTATCGAGGCGGGACCTACTTACGCGAACACCGGGGAGCTGTTTTTT
TRBD2 TRBJ2-5 TRBV4-1 17 - CASSQETSGGPTGTQYF TGCGCCAGCAGCCAGGAAACTAGCGGGGGGCCCACCGGGACCCAGTACTTC
TRBD2 TRBJ2-1 TRBV6-5 13 - CASRASGGNEQFF TGTGCCAGCAGGGCTAGCGGGGGTAATGAGCAGTTCTTC